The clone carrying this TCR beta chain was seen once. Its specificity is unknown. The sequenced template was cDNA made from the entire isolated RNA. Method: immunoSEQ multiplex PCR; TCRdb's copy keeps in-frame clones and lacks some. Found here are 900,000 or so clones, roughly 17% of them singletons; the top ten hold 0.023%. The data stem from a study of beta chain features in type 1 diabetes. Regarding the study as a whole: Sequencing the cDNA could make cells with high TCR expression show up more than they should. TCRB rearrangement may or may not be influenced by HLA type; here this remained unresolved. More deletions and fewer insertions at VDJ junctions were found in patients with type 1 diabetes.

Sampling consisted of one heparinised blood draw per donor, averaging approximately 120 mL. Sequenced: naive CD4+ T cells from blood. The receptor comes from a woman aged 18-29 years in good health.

CDR3 coding DNA: TGTGCTAGTGGTTTCGGGGGAGCTGGAAACACCATATATTTT. Amino acid sequence: CASGFGGAGNTIYF. The V and J genes are TRBV12-5 and TRBJ1-3; the D gene is possibly TRBD1 (5 bases). The ends were cut back, 3 bases at V and 2 bases at J, with 8 bases in the middle. The CDR3 is made up of 14 amino acids. Germline V gene lookup returns CDR1 LGHNT and CDR2 FRNRAP.